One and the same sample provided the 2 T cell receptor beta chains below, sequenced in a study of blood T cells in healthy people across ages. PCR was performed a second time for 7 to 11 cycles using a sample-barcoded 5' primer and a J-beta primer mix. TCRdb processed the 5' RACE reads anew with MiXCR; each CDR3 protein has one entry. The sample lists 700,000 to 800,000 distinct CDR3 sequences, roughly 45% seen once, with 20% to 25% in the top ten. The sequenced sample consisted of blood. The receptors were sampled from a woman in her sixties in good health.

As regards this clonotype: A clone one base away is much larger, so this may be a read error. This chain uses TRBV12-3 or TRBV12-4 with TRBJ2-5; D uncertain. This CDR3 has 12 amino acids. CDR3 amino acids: CVSSLVRETQYF. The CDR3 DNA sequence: TGTGTCAGCAGTTTAGTCCGGGAGACCCAGTACTTC.

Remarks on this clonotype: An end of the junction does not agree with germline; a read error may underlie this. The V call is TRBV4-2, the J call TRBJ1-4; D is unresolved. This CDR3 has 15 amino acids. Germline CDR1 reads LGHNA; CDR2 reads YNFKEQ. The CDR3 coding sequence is TGTGCCCGCAGCCAATCACCGGACCTTAATGAAAAACTGTTTTTT. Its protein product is CARSQSPDLNEKLFF.